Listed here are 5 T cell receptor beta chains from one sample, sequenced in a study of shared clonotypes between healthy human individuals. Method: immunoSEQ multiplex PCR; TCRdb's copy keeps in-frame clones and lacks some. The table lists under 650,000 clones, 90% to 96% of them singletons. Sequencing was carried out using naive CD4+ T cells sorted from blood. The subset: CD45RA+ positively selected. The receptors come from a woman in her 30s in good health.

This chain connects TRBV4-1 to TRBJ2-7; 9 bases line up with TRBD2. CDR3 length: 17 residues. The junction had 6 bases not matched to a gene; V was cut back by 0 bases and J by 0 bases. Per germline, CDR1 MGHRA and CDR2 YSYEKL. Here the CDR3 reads CASSQDPTAGGSYEQYF. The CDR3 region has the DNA TGCGCCAGCAGCCAAGACCCCACAGCGGGAGGCTCCTACGAGCAGTACTTC.

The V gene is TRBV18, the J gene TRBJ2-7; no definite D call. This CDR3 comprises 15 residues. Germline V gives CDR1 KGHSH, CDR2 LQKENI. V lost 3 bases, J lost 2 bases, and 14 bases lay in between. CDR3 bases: TGTGCCAGCTCACCTCTTGCCGACACCACCTACGAGCAGTACTTC. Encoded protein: CASSPLADTTYEQYF.

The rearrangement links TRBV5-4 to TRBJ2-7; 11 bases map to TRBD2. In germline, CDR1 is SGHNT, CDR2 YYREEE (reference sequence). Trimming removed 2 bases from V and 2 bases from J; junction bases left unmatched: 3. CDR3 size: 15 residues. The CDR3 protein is CASSFSSGRPYEQYF. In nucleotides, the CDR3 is TGTGCCAGCAGCTTCTCTAGCGGGAGGCCCTACGAGCAGTACTTC.

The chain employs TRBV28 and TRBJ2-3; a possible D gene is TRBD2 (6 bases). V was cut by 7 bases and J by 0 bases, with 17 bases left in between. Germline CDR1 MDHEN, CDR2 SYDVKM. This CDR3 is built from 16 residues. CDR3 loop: CASINNGGPSTDTQYF. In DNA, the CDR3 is TGTGCCAGCATCAACAACGGGGGACCCAGCACAGATACGCAGTATTTT.

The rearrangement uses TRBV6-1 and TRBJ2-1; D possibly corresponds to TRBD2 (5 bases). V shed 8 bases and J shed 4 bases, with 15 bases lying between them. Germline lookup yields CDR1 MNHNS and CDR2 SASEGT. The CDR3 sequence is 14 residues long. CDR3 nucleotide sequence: TGTGCCAGCCAAGGCCAGACTAATTACAATGAGCAGTTCTTC. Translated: CASQGQTNYNEQFF.